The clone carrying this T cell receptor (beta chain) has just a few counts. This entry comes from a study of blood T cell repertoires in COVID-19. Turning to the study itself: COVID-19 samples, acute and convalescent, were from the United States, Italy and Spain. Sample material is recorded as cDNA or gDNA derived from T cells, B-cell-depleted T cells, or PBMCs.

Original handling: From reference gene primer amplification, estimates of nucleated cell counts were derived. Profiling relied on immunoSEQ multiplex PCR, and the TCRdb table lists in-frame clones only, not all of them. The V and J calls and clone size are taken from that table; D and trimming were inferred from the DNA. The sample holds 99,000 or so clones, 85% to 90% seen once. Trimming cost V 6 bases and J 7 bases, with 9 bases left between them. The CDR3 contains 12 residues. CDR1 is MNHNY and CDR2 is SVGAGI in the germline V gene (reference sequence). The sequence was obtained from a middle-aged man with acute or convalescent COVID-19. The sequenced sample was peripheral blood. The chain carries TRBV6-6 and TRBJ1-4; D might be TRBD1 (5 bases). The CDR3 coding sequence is TGTGCCAGCAGGGGGCGGGGTGAAAAACTGTTTTTT. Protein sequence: CASRGRGEKLFF.